The T cell receptor beta chain described here comes from a study of post-analysis software for immune sequencing data. Prepared TCR beta cDNA libraries contained unique molecular identifiers. Input of 1 to 10 million T cells yielded 500,000 to 550,000 cDNA molecules. TCRdb re-called the PCR reads with MiXCR, one entry per CDR3 protein. The profile covers roughly 800,000 distinct CDR3 sequences, with 46% appearing a single time and roughly 4.4% taken by the ten largest. Comment on this clonotype: Its cognate antigen is unknown.

The CDR3 is made up of 14 amino acids. From germline, CDR1 is ENHRY and CDR2 SYGVKD. V was clipped by 10 bases and J by 7 bases; unmatched bases: 7. Study-level points and caveats: Roughly 5 TRBV segments (TRBV5-6, TRBV5-1 and TRBV20-1 among them) occurred more frequently in patients than in controls. In multiple sclerosis, normalized Chao1 diversity was significantly below that of controls. Samples made in the same batch grouped tightly together by F measure.

The clonotype comes from a girl aged 5 to 17 with multiple sclerosis. The specimen sequenced was blood. The V call is TRBV10-3, the J call TRBJ2-1; the match to TRBD2 covers 13 bases. This CDR3 reads CATKGLAGENEQFF. The CDR3 nucleotides read TGTGCCACTAAAGGACTAGCGGGAGAGAATGAGCAGTTCTTC.